What follows are 16 T cell receptor beta chains derived from one specimen sequenced in a study of blood T cell repertoires in COVID-19. Here immunoSEQ multiplex PCR was the method, and the copy in TCRdb shows in-frame clones only, minus some. The sample lists 200,000 to 250,000 clones; almost 85% were seen once. Sequenced: peripheral blood. The receptor set was obtained from a woman in her 70s with COVID-19, enrolled during active disease.

Sample share makes this clone medium-sized. The chain is built from TRBV4-1 and TRBJ2-7, with 13 bases identical to TRBD2. V trimming: 3 bases; J trimming: 0 bases; junction bases outside the gene matches: 5. Germline lookup yields CDR1 MGHRA and CDR2 YSYEKL. CDR3 size: 17 residues. Here the CDR3 reads CASSQGTSGTTSYEQYF. Written as DNA, the CDR3 is TGCGCCAGCAGCCAGGGGACTAGCGGGACAACCTCCTACGAGCAGTACTTC.

This rearrangement joins TRBV6-1 to TRBJ2-5; TRBD2 might be the D (6 bases). Trimming took 0 bases from V and 2 from J, leaving 7 bases between them. CDR3 length: 14 amino acids. Germline V gives CDR1 MNHNS, CDR2 SASEGT. CDR3 DNA: TGTGCCAGCAGTGAAGCGGCGGGGCAAGAGACCCAGTACTTC. This translates into CASSEAAGQETQYF.

This clone was seen only a few times. The chain links TRBV9 to TRBJ2-7; perhaps TRBD2 as D (6 bases). Germline CDR1 and CDR2: SGDLS and YYNGEE. This CDR3 region has 13 residues. Trimming took 0 bases from V and 5 from J, leaving 9 bases between them. The CDR3 sequence: CASSVGWRDEQYF. CDR3 nucleotide sequence: TGTGCCAGCAGCGTAGGTTGGAGGGACGAGCAGTACTTC.

The chain is built from TRBV11-3 and TRBJ1-2; a weak D match, TRBD1 (5 bases). The CDR3 is 12 residues long. The V end was cut by 3 bases, the J end by 8 bases, with 10 bases between. Germline V gives CDR1 SGHNT, CDR2 YENEEA. This CDR3 is CASSFQGAGYTF. The CDR3 nucleotides are TGTGCCAGCAGCTTCCAAGGGGCCGGCTACACCTTC. The complete variable domain, with remaining parts taken from reference TRBV11-3 and TRBJ1-2, reads EAGVVQSPRYKIIEKKQPVAFWCNPISGHNTLYWYLQNLGQGPELLIRYENEEAVDDSQLPKDRFSAERLKGVDSTLKIQPAELGDSAVYLCASSFQGAGYTFGSGTRLTVV.

This chain uses TRBV30 with TRBJ2-1, with D unresolved. V shed 2 bases and J shed 6 bases, with 5 bases lying between them. Germline V gene sequence: CDR1 GTSNPN, CDR2 SVGIG (reference sequence). The CDR3 contains 11 residues. CDR3 sequence reads: CAWSWSNEQFF. As DNA, the CDR3 is TGTGCCTGGAGTTGGAGCAATGAGCAGTTCTTC.

This chain uses TRBV6-1 with TRBJ2-3; TRBD2 is a possible D gene (5 bases). Germline V CDR1 and CDR2: MNHNS, SASEGT. V was trimmed by 0 bases and J by 4 bases, leaving 14 bases between them. The CDR3 extends over 16 amino acids. This chain's CDR3 is CASSEARLRAPDTQYF. The CDR3 DNA sequence: TGTGCCAGCAGTGAAGCTCGATTGAGGGCGCCAGATACGCAGTATTTT.

This clone was seen once. The J gene is TRBJ2-7, the V gene TRBV11-2; TRBD1 agrees at 7 bases. The J segment lost 6 bases and the V segment lost 4 bases, leaving 9 bases of the junction unmatched. The CDR3 extends over 14 amino acids. Germline values: CDR1 SGHAT, CDR2 FQNNGV. This chain's CDR3 is CASSSDRATGEQYF. The CDR3 DNA follows: TGTGCCAGCAGCTCAGACAGGGCTACTGGCGAGCAGTACTTC. The full variable domain, in which reference TRBV11-2 and TRBJ2-7 provide the parts outside the CDR3, is EAGVAQSPRYKIIEKRQSVAFWCNPISGHATLYWYQQILGQGPKLLIQFQNNGVVDDSQLPKDRFSAERLKGVDSTLKIQPAKLEDSAVYLCASSSDRATGEQYFGPGTRLTVT.

The chain combines TRBV19 with TRBJ1-1; the match to TRBD1 covers 7 bases. V lost 5 bases to trimming and J lost 1 base; unmatched junction nucleotides: 13. Germline-derived CDR1 and CDR2 are LNHDA and SQIVND (reference sequence). This CDR3 has 17 residues. The CDR3 is CASSPQGYLSWNTEAFF. The CDR3, as DNA: TGTGCCAGTAGTCCACAGGGGTATCTGAGTTGGAACACTGAAGCTTTCTTT.

Remarks on this clone: The DNA is omitted, as the CDR3 cannot be located on it reliably, and the CDR3 follows TCRdb's listing. The V call is TRBV6-5, the J call TRBJ1-6; whether TRBD1, the table's D call, matches the DNA was not checked. Germline V gene lookup returns CDR1 MNHEY and CDR2 SVGAGI. The CDR3 comprises 15 residues, both ends counted. This CDR3 is CASSSSTRLNSPLHF.

V and J are TRBV24-1 and TRBJ2-1; TRBD2 agrees at 12 bases. With V trimmed by 4 bases and J by 9 bases, 9 bases remained unmatched. Germline CDR1 and CDR2: KGHDR and SFDVKD. The CDR3 covers 16 residues. This CDR3 is CATSDPTSGGRSEQFF. DNA of the CDR3: TGTGCCACCAGTGACCCGACTAGCGGGGGACGCTCTGAGCAGTTCTTC.

This chain links TRBV19 with TRBJ1-5; a possible D gene is TRBD1 (5 bases). The CDR3 length is 15 residues. Trimming stripped 8 bases from V and 7 bases from J, with 21 bases between. Per germline, CDR1 LNHDA and CDR2 SQIVND (reference sequence). DNA for the CDR3: TGTGCCAGTGCCTTAGTAACGGGGGGAGGGCAGCCCCAGCATTTT. This sequence encodes CASALVTGGGQPQHF.

This clone was observed once. The J gene is TRBJ2-2, the V gene TRBV10-3, with D maybe TRBD1 (5 bases). Germline-derived CDR1 and CDR2 are ENHRY and SYGVKD. The CDR3 totals 16 residues. V shed 3 bases and J shed 5 bases, with 16 bases lying between them. The CDR3 nucleotides are TGTGCCATCAGTGACCCCGGCAGGGCCTATACCGGGGAGCTGTTTTTT. Translated, it gives CAISDPGRAYTGELFF.

The genes are TRBV18 and TRBJ2-7; tentatively, D is TRBD2 (6 bases). The germline V gene has CDR1 KGHSH and CDR2 LQKENI. The length of the CDR3 is 15 residues. V lost 2 bases to trimming and J lost 2 bases, with 13 bases between them. The CDR3 loop reads CASSPVIAAAYEQYF. For the CDR3, the DNA is TGTGCCAGCTCACCAGTTATAGCGGCAGCCTACGAGCAGTACTTC.

CDR3 sequence: CASSQGQLNTEAFF. CDR3 in DNA: TGCGCCAGCAGCCAAGGACAGCTGAACACTGAAGCTTTCTTT. The chain carries TRBV4-1 and TRBJ1-1; tentatively, D is TRBD1 (5 bases). The CDR3 spans 14 residues. Germline CDR1 is MGHRA and CDR2 is YSYEKL. V was clipped by 1 base and J by 0 bases, with 6 bases between them.

The V call is TRBV3-1 (or the pseudogene TRBV3-2), the J call TRBJ2-2, with TRBD2 matching over 7 bases. Looked up from germline, CDR1 is LGHDT and CDR2 is YNNKEL (reference sequence). Trimming took 3 bases from V and 6 from J; bases not matched to a gene: 4. The CDR3 length is 14 residues. CDR3 sequence reads: CASSHAGGSGELFF. The CDR3 nucleotides read TGTGCCAGCAGCCACGCCGGGGGGTCCGGGGAGCTGTTTTTT.

The CDR3 region is CASGQEGEKLFF. Here the CDR3 DNA reads TGTGCCAGTGGACAGGAGGGTGAAAAACTGTTTTTT. The genes are TRBV2 and TRBJ1-4; 7 nucleotides agree with TRBD1. Losses at the gene ends were 9 bases for V and 7 bases for J; bases not matched to a gene: 5. This CDR3 has 12 residues. Germline CDR1 is SNHLY and CDR2 is FYNNEI.